This section outlines one TCR beta chain sequence together with its context. The count of this clone is one. The clone's antigen remains unknown. No base quality values were provided; no much bigger clone lies one nucleotide off. This entry belongs to a study of T cell repertoires in Merkel cell carcinoma (dated by TCRdb to the late 2010s). The study in broad terms: Patients with prior intralesional immunotherapy or systemic immune checkpoint blockade before the biopsy were excluded. The MCPyV-specific clonotypes were initially defined from expanded tumor-infiltrating lymphocytes through tetramer sorting, cloning and paired TCR sequencing. To be included, a participant needed a diagnosis of MCPyV-positive Merkel cell carcinoma and tumor-infiltrating lymphocytes that had been successfully expanded in vitro. Results the study describes overall, beyond this receptor: Normal tissue biopsies were not studied.

Cut back by 7 bases and 3 bases, the V and J ends lie 10 bases apart. The CDR3, cysteine through phenylalanine, is 12 amino acids long. Only the CDR3 DNA stays, 36 bases, in frame from base 1. The immunoSEQ assay was used both to sequence TRB CDR3 from tumor genomic DNA and to process the resulting data. TCRdb holds this immuneACCESS table with in-frame rearrangements only. Some clones are missing; in checked studies, unresolved V genes explain under half, and the rest has no known cause. Counted in this sample were 15,000 or so clones; roughly 72% of them appeared once. The ten largest clones represent 17% of the sample. Study subjects had biopsy-confirmed Merkel cell carcinoma that was MCPyV-positive, and every subject had positive serum antibodies to T-antigen. Several adjacent 10-micron frozen tumor sections were used for genomic DNA extraction without cell sorting or culture. Optimal cutting temperature compound was used to freeze tumor biopsy tissue measuring roughly 5 x 5 x 5 mm. In the frozen biopsy, scout sections stained with hematoxylin and eosin confirmed abundant Merkel cell carcinoma and infiltrating cells.

The chain employs TRBV12-3 or TRBV12-4 and TRBJ2-7, with the D gene not confidently named. The sample taken for sequencing was tumor tissue. This sequence originates from an adult with Merkel cell carcinoma. The CDR3 has the sequence CASKLGIYEQYF. The bases read TGTGCCAGCAAACTGGGCATCTACGAGCAGTACTTC.